This TCR beta chain was retrieved from a study of blood T cell repertoires in COVID-19. Study at large: Sites in the United States, Italy and Spain provided acute and convalescent COVID-19 samples. PBMCs, B-cell-depleted T cells, or T cells provided the cDNA or gDNA that made up the material.

The germline gives CDR1 SGHRS, CDR2 YFSETQ. CDR3 length: 16 residues. Trimming at V came to 7 bases and at J to 3 bases, leaving 9 bases not matched to a gene. This clone came up a few times. Original analysis: Reference gene primer amplification gave estimated nucleated cell counts. Sequencing was performed with immunoSEQ multiplex PCR; in TCRdb, only in-frame clones are kept and a portion is missing. V and J calls and clone size follow that table, whereas D and trimming were derived from the DNA. Of tens of thousands of clones listed, more than 85% are singletons. V and J are TRBV5-1 and TRBJ2-2; TRBD2 aligns across 10 bases. Sequenced input: peripheral blood. The receptor comes from a man between 60 and 75 years old with acute or convalescent COVID-19. CDR3 amino acids: CASASSGSLHTGELFF. CDR3 DNA: TGCGCCAGCGCTTCTAGCGGGAGTCTTCACACCGGGGAGCTGTTTTTT. Drawing the rest from reference TRBV5-1 and TRBJ2-2, the complete variable domain is KAGVTQTPRYLIKTRGQQVTLSCSPISGHRSVSWYQQTPGQGLQFLFEYFSETQRNKGNFPGRFSGRQFSNSRSEMNVSTLELGDSALYLCASASSGSLHTGELFFGEGSRLTVL.